These 2 T cell receptor beta chains came from one sample sequenced in a study of beta chain features in type 1 diabetes. Isolated RNA was reverse transcribed in full, so expressed TCRB transcripts were sequenced. Here immunoSEQ multiplex PCR was the method, and the copy in TCRdb shows in-frame clones only, minus some. The sample yields 600,000 to 650,000 clones, 15% to 18% seen once. Specimen: naive CD4+ T cells from blood. Receptors were obtained from a man between 18 and 35 years old in good health.

This clone has more than one count but fewer than ten. The chain employs TRBV6-5 and TRBJ2-3, with D perhaps matching TRBD1 (5 bases). Trimming pared 0 bases from V and 2 bases from J, leaving 9 bases between. The germline CDR1 and CDR2 sequences are MNHEY and SVGAGI. The CDR3 extends over 15 amino acids. CDR3 sequence reads: CASSYSGHHTDTQYF. CDR3 coding DNA: TGTGCCAGCAGTTACTCTGGACACCACACAGATACGCAGTATTTT.

The chain couples TRBV4-1 to TRBJ1-2; D ambiguous. Trimming took 0 bases from V and 7 from J, leaving 9 bases between them. The CDR3 spans 13 residues. Germline V CDR1 and CDR2: MGHRA, YSYEKL. The CDR3 here is CASSQETRSGYTF. CDR3 sequence (DNA): TGCGCCAGCAGCCAAGAAACCCGGAGTGGCTACACCTTC.